Listed here is a single T cell receptor (beta chain). Its antigen is unknown. Using immunoSEQ multiplex PCR, the repertoire was profiled, and TCRdb retains in-frame clones only, with some absent. The sample records more than 600,000 clones, 90% to 95% being singletons. This entry is derived from a study of shared clonotypes between healthy human individuals. Overall study: A donor's plate count was three for CD4 naive and three for CD4 memory; CD8 naive had two and CD8 memory one. General study findings and limits: Memory subsets generally showed lower estimated richness than naive subsets.

The CDR3 is made up of 17 amino acids. V lost 4 bases to trimming and J lost 1 base, with 16 bases between them. The germline V gene has CDR1 SGHTA and CDR2 FQGNSA. Naive CD8 cells comprised CD45RO-negative, CCR7-positively selected cells, excluding terminally differentiated effector memory CD45RA+ cells. The chain links TRBV7-2 to TRBJ2-2, with D tentatively TRBD2 (5 bases). The TCR was taken from a man aged 30-40 years in good health. Input material: naive CD8+ T cells sorted from blood. The CDR3 DNA follows: TGTGCCAGCAGCTCTTTTGAAATAGCGAAGAACACCGGGGAGCTGTTTTTT. Encoded protein: CASSSFEIAKNTGELFF.